This T cell receptor (beta chain) was sequenced in a study of human CD4 T cells and Enterobacteriaceae. Sorting took every CD4+ cell except CD45RA+CCR7+CD95- naive cells, reaching over 95% purity. Before sorting, cells positive for CD8, CD14, CD16, CD56, CD19 or bright CD25 were removed. The CDR3 length is 15 residues. Per the germline V gene, CDR1 is KGHSH and CDR2 is LQKENI. Trimming took 3 bases from V and 0 from J, leaving 9 bases between them. Deep-level sequencing, detecting one cell in 200,000, covered ex vivo memory CD4+. The assay was immunoSEQ multiplex PCR, and TCRdb's table has in-frame clones only and misses some. Of tens of thousands of clones detected, around 80% appear once; the ten largest clones hold around 1.5%.

This chain links TRBV18 with TRBJ2-1; D is uncertain. The TCR was taken from a human donor in good health. The source material was memory CD4+ T cells from blood. The CDR3 coding sequence is TGTGCCAGCTCACCCGGGTCTAGCTCCTACAATGAGCAGTTCTTC. Amino acids: CASSPGSSSYNEQFF.